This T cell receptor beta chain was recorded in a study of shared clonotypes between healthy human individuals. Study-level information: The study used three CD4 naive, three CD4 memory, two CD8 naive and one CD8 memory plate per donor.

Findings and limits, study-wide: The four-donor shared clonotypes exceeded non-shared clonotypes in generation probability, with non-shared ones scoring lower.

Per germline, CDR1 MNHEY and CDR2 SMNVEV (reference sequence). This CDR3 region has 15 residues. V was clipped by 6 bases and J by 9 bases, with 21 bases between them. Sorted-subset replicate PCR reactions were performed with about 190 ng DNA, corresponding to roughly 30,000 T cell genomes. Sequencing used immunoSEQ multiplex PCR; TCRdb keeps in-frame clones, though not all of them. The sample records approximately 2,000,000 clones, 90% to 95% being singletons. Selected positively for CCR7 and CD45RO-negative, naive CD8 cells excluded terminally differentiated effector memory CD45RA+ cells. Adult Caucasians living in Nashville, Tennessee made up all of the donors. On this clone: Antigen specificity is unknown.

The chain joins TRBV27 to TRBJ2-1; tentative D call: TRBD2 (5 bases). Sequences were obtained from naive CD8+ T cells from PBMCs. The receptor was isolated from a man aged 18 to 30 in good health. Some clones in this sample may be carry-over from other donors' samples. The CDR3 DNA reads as TGTGCCAGCAGCCCCGAAGGGAGCGGTCTCGGTGAGCAGTTCTTC. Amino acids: CASSPEGSGLGEQFF.